This T cell receptor beta chain was documented in a study of response to subunit inactivated influenza vaccine. General study findings and limits: Authors suggested few new T cells are recruited by each seasonal influenza vaccination.

CDR1 SGHRS and CDR2 YFSETQ come from the germline V gene. This CDR3 has 15 residues. Trimming left V 0 bases short and J 6 bases short, with 16 bases between. On this clonotype itself: Its target is unknown.

MiXCR, run by TCRdb on the RT-PCR reads, gives a single entry per CDR3 protein. Among 540,000 or so distinct CDR3 sequences listed, over 10% were seen once. Sequenced here: PBMCs from blood, sampled 40 to 50 days after vaccination. V usage is TRBV5-1 and J usage is TRBJ2-7; D is perhaps TRBD2 (5 bases). This TCR was sampled from a man between 50 and 59 years old who received an inactivated influenza vaccine. Here the CDR3 DNA reads TGCGCCAGCAGCTTGGGATCCGGGGAGTTCGGCGAGCAGTACTTC. This sequence encodes CASSLGSGEFGEQYF.